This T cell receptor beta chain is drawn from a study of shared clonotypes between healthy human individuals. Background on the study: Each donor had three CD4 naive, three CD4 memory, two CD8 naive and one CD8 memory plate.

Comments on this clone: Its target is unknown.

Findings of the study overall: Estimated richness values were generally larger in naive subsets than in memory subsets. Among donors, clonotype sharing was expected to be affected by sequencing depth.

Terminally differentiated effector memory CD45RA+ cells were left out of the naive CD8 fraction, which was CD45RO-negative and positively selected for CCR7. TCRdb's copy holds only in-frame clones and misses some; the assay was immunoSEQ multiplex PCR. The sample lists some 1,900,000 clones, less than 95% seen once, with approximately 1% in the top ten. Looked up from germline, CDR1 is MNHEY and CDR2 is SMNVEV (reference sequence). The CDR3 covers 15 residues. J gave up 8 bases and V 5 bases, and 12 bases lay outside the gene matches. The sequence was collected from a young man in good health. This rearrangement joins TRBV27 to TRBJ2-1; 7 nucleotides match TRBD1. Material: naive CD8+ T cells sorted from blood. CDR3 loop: CASSGQGRGIDEQFF. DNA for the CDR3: TGTGCCAGCAGTGGGCAGGGCAGGGGGATTGATGAGCAGTTCTTC.